This TCR beta chain was recovered during a study of control samples from healthy donors and cancer patients. This table comes from immunoSEQ multiplex PCR, and its TCRdb copy is limited to in-frame clones, with some not included. The sample has some 190,000 clones; around 93% are singletons. Germline loops: CDR1 SEHNR, CDR2 FQNEAQ (reference sequence). V shed 5 bases and J 8 bases; nucleotides not matched to a gene: 9. CDR3 length equals 15 residues. This receptor was identified in a man aged 25-45 years in good health. The chain uses TRBV7-9 and TRBJ1-4, with 9 bases aligning to TRBD1. Sequenced input: blood. In nucleotides, the CDR3 is TGTGCCAGCAGCCCCCGGACAGGGGAACGGGAAAAACTGTTTTTT. Translation: CASSPRTGEREKLFF. Based on the CDR3 plus reference TRBV7-9 and TRBJ1-4, the full variable domain is DTGVSQNPRHKITKRGQNVTFRCDPISEHNRLYWYRQTLGQGPEFLTYFQNEAQLEKSRLLSDRFSAERPKGSFSTLEIQRTEQGDSAMYLCASSPRTGEREKLFFGSGTQLSVL.